The rows below give T cell receptor beta chains drawn from one sample of a study of Ad26.COV2.S vaccination and SARS-CoV-2 variants. Produced via immunoSEQ multiplex PCR; TCRdb's table is partial and in-frame only. The sample includes 440,000 or so clones, about 90% seen only once; the top ten take around 4.5%. The material was peripheral blood, obtained in a trial of Ad26.COV2.S vaccine versus placebo. The receptor set was obtained from a person between 18 and 65 years old who received the Ad26.COV2.S COVID-19 vaccine or a placebo. CDR3s include the opening cysteine and the closing phenylalanine or tryptophan. Each record gives: clone size, J gene, D gene, CDR3 length, V gene, CDR3 protein, CDR3 DNA. D genes are given only for firm matches. Where a row states a size, it is once, few, many or the class of an expanded clone; other rows omit it.

.	TRBJ2-7	.	13	TRBV10-3	CAISDETHYEQYF	TGTGCCATCAGTGACGAGACACACTACGAGCAGTACTTC
.	TRBJ2-5	TRBD2	14	TRBV7-2	CASSLLAVQETQYF	TGTGCCAGCAGTTTACTAGCGGTCCAAGAGACCCAGTACTTC
.	TRBJ2-1	TRBD2	14	TRBV27	CASSLWGGSNEQFF	TGTGCCAGCAGCTTGTGGGGGGGGTCCAATGAGCAGTTCTTC
once	TRBJ2-7	TRBD1	19	TRBV5-8	CASSLGAGGVFGPTYEQYF	TGTGCCAGCAGCTTGGGGGCAGGGGGCGTCTTTGGTCCCACCTACGAGCAGTACTTC
.	TRBJ2-3	TRBD2	14	TRBV10-3	CAIKWEGPGDTQYF	TGTGCCATCAAGTGGGAGGGCCCGGGAGATACGCAGTATTTT
.	TRBJ2-3	TRBD2	16	TRBV6-2/TRBV6-3	CASSSLLAGVTDTQYF	TGTGCCAGCAGTTCCTTACTAGCGGGAGTGACAGATACGCAGTATTTT
.	TRBJ1-6	.	16	TRBV6-5	CASSYSGLGGGSPLHF	TGTGCCAGCAGTTACTCGGGGCTCGGGGGGGGATCACCCCTCCACTTT
once	TRBJ2-1	.	11	TRBV4-3	CASSQGVEQFF	TGCGCCAGCAGCCAAGGGGTCGAGCAGTTCTTC
.	TRBJ1-2	.	13	TRBV28	CASGGGRNYGYTF	TGTGCCAGTGGAGGGGGGCGAAACTATGGCTACACCTTC
.	TRBJ2-3	.	17	TRBV14	CASSQDNAGSSTDTQYF	TGTGCCAGCAGCCAAGATAATGCGGGCTCTAGCACAGATACGCAGTATTTT
.	TRBJ2-2	.	15	TRBV2	CASRKDAANTGELFF	TGTGCCAGCAGGAAGGACGCTGCGAACACCGGGGAGCTGTTTTTT
.	TRBJ2-2	TRBD1	17	TRBV28	CASSLHTAGGADGELFF	TGTGCCAGCAGTTTACATACGGCAGGGGGCGCGGACGGGGAGCTGTTTTTT
.	TRBJ2-3	.	14	TRBV18	CASSPVGSTDTQYF	TGTGCCAGCTCACCAGTTGGCTCCACAGATACGCAGTATTTT
.	TRBJ2-1	TRBD2	15	TRBV7-9	CASSSTSGRDNEQFF	TGTGCCAGCAGCTCGACTAGCGGGAGGGACAATGAGCAGTTCTTC
once	TRBJ2-7	.	14	TRBV6-1	CASSEDPNPYEQYF	TGTGCCAGCAGTGAAGATCCTAACCCCTACGAGCAGTACTTC
.	TRBJ2-1	TRBD2	15	TRBV6-2/TRBV6-3	CASSHRLAGYNEQFF	TGTGCCAGCAGTCACAGACTAGCGGGTTACAATGAGCAGTTCTTC
.	TRBJ2-5	.	11	TRBV20-1	CSATLVETQYF	TGCAGTGCTACCCTAGTGGAGACCCAGTACTTC
.	TRBJ2-7	TRBD2	15	TRBV18	CASSPQGLALGEQYF	TGTGCCAGCTCACCACAGGGACTAGCTTTAGGGGAGCAGTACTTC